Listed here is a single T cell receptor beta chain. The antigen remains unidentified. These data originate in a study of beta chain features in type 1 diabetes. Turning to the study itself: In age, gender and cell yields, patients were similar to healthy donors. Study-wide results and limits: Still unanswered here is whether HLA type influences TCRB rearrangement. Type 1 diabetes patients had TCRB CDR3s that were shorter (moderately but significantly so) in all four CD4+ subsets.

The CDR3 is made up of 13 amino acids. Trimming took 6 bases from V and 1 from J; bases not matched to a gene: 2. Germline CDR1 reads MGHRA; CDR2 reads YSYEKL. Once sorted, every population was more than 98% pure. All of the isolated RNA was reverse transcribed, so expressed TCRB transcripts were sequenced. Clones were read by immunoSEQ multiplex PCR, and TCRdb kept only the in-frame ones, dropping some. The table has 640,000 or so clones, roughly an eighth seen once. The sample comprised naive CD4+ T cells from blood. This sequence joins TRBV4-1 and TRBJ2-5, with TRBD1 matching 7 bases. The receptor was derived from a man aged 18 to 30 with type 1 diabetes. CDR3 nucleotides: TGCGCCAGCAGGAGGACAGGCCAAGAGACCCAGTACTTC. Translated: CASRRTGQETQYF.